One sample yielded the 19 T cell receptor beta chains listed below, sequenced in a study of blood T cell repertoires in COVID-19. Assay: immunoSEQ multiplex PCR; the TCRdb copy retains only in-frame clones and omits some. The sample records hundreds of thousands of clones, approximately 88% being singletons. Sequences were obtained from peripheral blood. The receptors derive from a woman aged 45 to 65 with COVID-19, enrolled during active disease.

The CDR3 region has the DNA TGTGCCAGCAGCCCCGACAGGGGGCCAGGAAACACCATATATTTT. It specifies CASSPDRGPGNTIYF. The rearrangement joins TRBV6-5 to TRBJ1-3; 10 bases are a match to TRBD1. The V and J ends lost 6 bases and 4 bases, in that order; junction bases with no gene match: 6. CDR1 and CDR2 (germline): MNHEY, SVGAGI. CDR3 length: 15 amino acids.

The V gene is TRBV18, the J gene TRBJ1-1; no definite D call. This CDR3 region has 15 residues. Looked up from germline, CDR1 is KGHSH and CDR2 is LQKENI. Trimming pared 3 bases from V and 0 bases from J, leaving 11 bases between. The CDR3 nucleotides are TGTGCCAGCTCACCTGGCGGCAGTATGAACACTGAAGCTTTCTTT. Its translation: CASSPGGSMNTEAFF.

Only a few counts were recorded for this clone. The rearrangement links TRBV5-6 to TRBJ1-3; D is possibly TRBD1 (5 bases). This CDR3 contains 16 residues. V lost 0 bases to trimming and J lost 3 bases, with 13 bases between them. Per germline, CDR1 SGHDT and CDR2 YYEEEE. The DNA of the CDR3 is TGTGCCAGCAGCTTGGGCGACAGTCAGGGTGGAAACACCATATATTTT. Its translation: CASSLGDSQGGNTIYF. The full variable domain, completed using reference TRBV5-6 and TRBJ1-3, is DAGVTQSPTHLIKTRGQQVTLRCSPKSGHDTVSWYQQALGQGPQFIFQYYEEEERQRGNFPDRFSGHQFPNYSSELNVNALLLGDSALYLCASSLGDSQGGNTIYFGEGSWLTVV.

This chain's CDR3 is CASTGKFSSGANVLTF. CDR3 nucleotide sequence: TGTGCCTCGACAGGGAAATTCAGCTCTGGGGCCAACGTCCTGACTTTC. The rearrangement uses TRBV10-3 and TRBJ2-6; 7 bases agree with TRBD1. The CDR3 sequence is 16 residues long. Germline lookup yields CDR1 ENHRY and CDR2 SYGVKD. Germline trimming cut 11 bases from V and 0 bases from J; bases unmatched to any gene: 10.

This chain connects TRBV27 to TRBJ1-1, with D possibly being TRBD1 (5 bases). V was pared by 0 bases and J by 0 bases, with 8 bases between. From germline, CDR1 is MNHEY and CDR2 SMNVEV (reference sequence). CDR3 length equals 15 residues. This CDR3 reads CASSLSSGLNTEAFF. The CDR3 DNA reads TGTGCCAGCAGTTTATCGTCAGGGCTGAACACTGAAGCTTTCTTT.

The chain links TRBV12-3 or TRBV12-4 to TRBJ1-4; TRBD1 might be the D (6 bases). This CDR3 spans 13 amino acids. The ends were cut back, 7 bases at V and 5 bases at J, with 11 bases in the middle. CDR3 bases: TGTGCCAGCAAAGGGACAAGGAATGAAAAACTGTTTTTT. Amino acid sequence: CASKGTRNEKLFF.

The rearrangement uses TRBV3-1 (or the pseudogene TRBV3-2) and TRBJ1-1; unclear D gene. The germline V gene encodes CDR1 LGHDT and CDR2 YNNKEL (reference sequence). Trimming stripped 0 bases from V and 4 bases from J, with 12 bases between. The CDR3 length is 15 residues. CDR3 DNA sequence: TGTGCCAGCAGCCAAGAAGGGAGAGATGGCACTGAAGCTTTCTTT. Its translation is CASSQEGRDGTEAFF.

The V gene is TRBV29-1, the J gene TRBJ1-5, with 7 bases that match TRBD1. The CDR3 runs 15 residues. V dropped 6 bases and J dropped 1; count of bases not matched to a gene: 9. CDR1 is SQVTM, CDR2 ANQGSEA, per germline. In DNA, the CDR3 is TGCAGCGTCTCTACGACAGGGAACAGCAATCAGCCCCAGCATTTT. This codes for CSVSTTGNSNQPQHF.

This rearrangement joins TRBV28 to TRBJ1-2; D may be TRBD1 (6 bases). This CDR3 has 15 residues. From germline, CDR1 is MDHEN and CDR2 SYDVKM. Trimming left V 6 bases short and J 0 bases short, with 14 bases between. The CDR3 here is CASSPQGISNYGYTF. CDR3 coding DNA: TGTGCCAGCAGCCCACAGGGTATCTCTAACTATGGCTACACCTTC.

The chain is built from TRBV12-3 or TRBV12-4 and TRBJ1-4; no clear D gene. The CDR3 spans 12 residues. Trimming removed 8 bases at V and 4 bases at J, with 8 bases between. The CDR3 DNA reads TGTGCCAGCGGCGGACTTAATGAAAAACTGTTTTTT. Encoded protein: CASGGLNEKLFF.

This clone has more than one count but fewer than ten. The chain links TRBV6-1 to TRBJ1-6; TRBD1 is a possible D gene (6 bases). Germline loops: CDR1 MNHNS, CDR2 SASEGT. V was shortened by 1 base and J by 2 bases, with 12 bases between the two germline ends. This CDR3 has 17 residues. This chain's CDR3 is CASSEELSGAYNSPLHF. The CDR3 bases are TGTGCCAGCAGTGAAGAATTGTCAGGGGCCTATAATTCACCCCTCCACTTT.

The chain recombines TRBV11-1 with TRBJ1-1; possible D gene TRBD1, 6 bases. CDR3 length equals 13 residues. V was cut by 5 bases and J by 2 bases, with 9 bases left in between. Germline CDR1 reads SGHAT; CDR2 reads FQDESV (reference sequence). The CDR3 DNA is TGTGCCAGCAGCGTACAGGGAAACACTGAAGCTTTCTTT. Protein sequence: CASSVQGNTEAFF.

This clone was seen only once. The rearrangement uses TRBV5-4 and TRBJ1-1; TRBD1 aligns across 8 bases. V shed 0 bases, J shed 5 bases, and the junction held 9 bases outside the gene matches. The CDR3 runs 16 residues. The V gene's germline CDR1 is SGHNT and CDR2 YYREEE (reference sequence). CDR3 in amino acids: CASSLASTGGGTEAFF. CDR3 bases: TGTGCCAGCAGCTTGGCCTCCACAGGGGGAGGGACTGAAGCTTTCTTT.

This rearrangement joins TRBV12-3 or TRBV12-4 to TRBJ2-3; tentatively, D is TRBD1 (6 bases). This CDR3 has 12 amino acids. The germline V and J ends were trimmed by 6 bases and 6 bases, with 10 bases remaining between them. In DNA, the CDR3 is TGTGCCAGCAGGGGGGCCACCGATACGCAGTATTTT. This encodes CASRGATDTQYF.

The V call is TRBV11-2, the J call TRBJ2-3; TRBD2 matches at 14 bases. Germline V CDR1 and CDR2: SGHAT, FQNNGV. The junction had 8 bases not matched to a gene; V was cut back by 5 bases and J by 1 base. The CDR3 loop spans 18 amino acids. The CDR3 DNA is TGTGCCAGCAGCGGACTAGCGGGGGGACCGCGGGGCACAGATACGCAGTATTTT. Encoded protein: CASSGLAGGPRGTDTQYF.

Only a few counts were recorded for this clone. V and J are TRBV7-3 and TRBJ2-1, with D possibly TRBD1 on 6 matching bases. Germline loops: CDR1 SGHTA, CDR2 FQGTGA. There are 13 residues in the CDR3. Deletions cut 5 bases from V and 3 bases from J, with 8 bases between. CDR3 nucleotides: TGTGCCAGCAGCCGGGACAACTACAATGAGCAGTTCTTC. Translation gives CASSRDNYNEQFF.

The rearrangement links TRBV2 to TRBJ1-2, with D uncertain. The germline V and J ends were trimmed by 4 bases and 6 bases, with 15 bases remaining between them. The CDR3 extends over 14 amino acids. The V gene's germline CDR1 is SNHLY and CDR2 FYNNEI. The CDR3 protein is CASSALPGVHGYTF. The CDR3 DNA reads TGTGCCAGCAGTGCCCTACCCGGGGTTCATGGCTACACCTTC.

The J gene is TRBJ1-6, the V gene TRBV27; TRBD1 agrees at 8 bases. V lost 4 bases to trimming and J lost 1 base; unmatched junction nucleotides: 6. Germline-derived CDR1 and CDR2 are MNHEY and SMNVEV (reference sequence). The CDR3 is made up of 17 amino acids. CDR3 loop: CASSSGTGLSYNSPLHF. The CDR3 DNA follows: TGTGCCAGCAGTTCCGGGACAGGCTTATCCTATAATTCACCCCTCCACTTT.

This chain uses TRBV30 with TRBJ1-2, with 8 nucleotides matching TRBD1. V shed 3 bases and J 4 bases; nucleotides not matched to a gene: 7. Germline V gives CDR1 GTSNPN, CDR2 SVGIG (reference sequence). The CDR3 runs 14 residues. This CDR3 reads CAWRDYQGAYGYTF. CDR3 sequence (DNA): TGTGCCTGGAGAGACTACCAGGGGGCCTATGGCTACACCTTC.